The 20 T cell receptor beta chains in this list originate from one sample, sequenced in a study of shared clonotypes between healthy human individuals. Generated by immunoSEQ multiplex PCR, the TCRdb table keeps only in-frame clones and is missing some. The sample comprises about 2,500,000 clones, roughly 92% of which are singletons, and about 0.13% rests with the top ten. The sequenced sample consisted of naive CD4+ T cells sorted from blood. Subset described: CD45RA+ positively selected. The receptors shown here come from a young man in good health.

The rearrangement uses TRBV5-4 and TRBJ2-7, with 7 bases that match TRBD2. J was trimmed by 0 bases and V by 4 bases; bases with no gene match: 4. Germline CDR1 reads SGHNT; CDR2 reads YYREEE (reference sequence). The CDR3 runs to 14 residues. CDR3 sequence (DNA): TGTGCCAGCAGCGTAACTAGCGACTCCTACGAGCAGTACTTC. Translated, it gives CASSVTSDSYEQYF.

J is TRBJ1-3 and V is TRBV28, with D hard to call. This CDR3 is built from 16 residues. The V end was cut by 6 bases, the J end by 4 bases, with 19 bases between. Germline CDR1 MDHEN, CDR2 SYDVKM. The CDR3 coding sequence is TGTGCCAGCAGCCTCTCCAGATCGGTTCTAGGAAACACCATATATTTT. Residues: CASSLSRSVLGNTIYF.

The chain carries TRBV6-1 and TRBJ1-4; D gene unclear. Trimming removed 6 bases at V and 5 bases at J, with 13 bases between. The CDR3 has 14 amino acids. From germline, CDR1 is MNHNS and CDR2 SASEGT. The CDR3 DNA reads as TGTGCCAGCAGCCTCAACCCACAAAATGAAAAACTGTTTTTT. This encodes CASSLNPQNEKLFF.

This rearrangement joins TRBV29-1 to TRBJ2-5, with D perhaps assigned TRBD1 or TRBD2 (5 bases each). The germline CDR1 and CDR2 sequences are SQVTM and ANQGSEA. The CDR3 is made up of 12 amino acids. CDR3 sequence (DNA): TGCAGTGCCGCAGAGGGGCCAGAGACCCAGTACTTC. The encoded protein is CSAAEGPETQYF.

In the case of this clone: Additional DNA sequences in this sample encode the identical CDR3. The CDR3 DNA reads TGTGCCAGTAGTATAGCCAGTTCCTACGAGCAGTACTTC. As protein: CASSIASSYEQYF. The gene calls are TRBV19 and TRBJ2-7; D gene ambiguous. Between the trimmed V and J ends, which lost 1 base and 1 base, there was a span of 5 bases. Germline-derived CDR1 and CDR2 are LNHDA and SQIVND (reference sequence). There are 13 residues in the CDR3.

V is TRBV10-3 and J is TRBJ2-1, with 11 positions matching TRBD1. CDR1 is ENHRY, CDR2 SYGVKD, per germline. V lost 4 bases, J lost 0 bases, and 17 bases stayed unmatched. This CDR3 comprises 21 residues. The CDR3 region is CAISGSDRGRGSGSSYNEQFF. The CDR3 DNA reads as TGTGCCATCAGTGGATCGGACAGGGGGCGAGGTAGCGGGAGCTCCTACAATGAGCAGTTCTTC.

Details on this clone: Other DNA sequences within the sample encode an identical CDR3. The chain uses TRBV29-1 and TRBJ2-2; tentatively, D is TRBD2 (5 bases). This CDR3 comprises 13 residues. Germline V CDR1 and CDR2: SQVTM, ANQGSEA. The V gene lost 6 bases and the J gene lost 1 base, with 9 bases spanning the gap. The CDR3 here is CSVDRGNTGELFF. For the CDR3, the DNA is TGCAGCGTCGACCGGGGGAACACCGGGGAGCTGTTTTTT.

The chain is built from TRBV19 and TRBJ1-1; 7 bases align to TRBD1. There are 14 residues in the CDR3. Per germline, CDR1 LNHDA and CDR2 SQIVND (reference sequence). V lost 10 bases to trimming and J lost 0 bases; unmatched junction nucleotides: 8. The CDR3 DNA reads TGTGCCACCTTTCCGGGACAGTTGAACACTGAAGCTTTCTTT. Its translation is CATFPGQLNTEAFF. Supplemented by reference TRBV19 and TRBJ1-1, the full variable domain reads DGGITQSPKYLFRKEGQNVTLSCEQNLNHDAMYWYRQDPGQGLRLIYYSQIVNDFQKGDIAEGYSVSREKKESFPLTVTSAQKNPTAFYLCATFPGQLNTEAFFGQGTRLTVV.

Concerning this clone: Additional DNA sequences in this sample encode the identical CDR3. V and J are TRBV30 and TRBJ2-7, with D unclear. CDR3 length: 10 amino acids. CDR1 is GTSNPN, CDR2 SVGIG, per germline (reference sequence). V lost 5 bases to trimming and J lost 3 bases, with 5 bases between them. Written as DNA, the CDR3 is TGTGCCTGGGGCAGCTACGAGCAGTACTTC. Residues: CAWGSYEQYF.

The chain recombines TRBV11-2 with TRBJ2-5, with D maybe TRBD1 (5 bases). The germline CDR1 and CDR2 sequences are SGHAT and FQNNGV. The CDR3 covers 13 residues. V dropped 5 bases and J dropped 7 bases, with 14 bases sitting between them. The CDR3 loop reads CASSQDTTGTQYF. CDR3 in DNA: TGTGCCAGCAGCCAGGACACAACGGGGACCCAGTACTTC. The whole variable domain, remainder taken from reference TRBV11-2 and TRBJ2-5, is EAGVAQSPRYKIIEKRQSVAFWCNPISGHATLYWYQQILGQGPKLLIQFQNNGVVDDSQLPKDRFSAERLKGVDSTLKIQPAKLEDSAVYLCASSQDTTGTQYFGPGTRLLVL.

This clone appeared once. The CDR3 here is CASSYSASLSGDTQYF. CDR3 in DNA: TGTGCCAGCAGTTACTCGGCTAGCTTGAGTGGAGATACGCAGTATTTT. The chain joins TRBV6-6 to TRBJ2-3; a weak D match, TRBD2 (5 bases). CDR1 is MNHNY, CDR2 SVGAGI, per germline (reference sequence). The CDR3 loop spans 16 amino acids. V was pared by 0 bases and J by 5 bases, with 15 bases between.

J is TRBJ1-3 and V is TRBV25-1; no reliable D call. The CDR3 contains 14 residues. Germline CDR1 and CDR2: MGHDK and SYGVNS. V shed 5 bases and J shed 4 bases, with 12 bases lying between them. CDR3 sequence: CASSPQSGGNTIYF. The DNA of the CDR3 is TGTGCCAGCAGTCCCCAGTCGGGAGGAAACACCATATATTTT.

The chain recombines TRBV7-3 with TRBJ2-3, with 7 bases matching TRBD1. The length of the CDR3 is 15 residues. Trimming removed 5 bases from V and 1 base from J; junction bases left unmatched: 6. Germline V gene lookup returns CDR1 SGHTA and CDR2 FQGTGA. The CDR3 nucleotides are TGTGCCAGCAGCCACGGGACAGAAGGCACAGATACGCAGTATTTT. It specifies CASSHGTEGTDTQYF.

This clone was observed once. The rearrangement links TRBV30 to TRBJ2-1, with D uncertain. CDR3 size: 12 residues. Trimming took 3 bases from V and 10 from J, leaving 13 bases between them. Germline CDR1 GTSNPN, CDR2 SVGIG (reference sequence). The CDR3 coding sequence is TGTGCCTGGAGGGGTCCCGGCATAGAGCAGTTCTTC. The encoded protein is CAWRGPGIEQFF.

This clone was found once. CDR3 nucleotide sequence: TGTGCCAGCAGCTTTCAGGGCGGGGGGGAGCTGTTTTTT. Residues: CASSFQGGGELFF. V gene TRBV7-2 combines with J gene TRBJ2-2; perhaps D is TRBD1 or TRBD2 (5 bases each). The CDR3 consists of 13 residues. V was pared by 3 bases and J by 8 bases, with 10 bases between. The germline V gene encodes CDR1 SGHTA and CDR2 FQGNSA.

The CDR3 DNA follows: TGCGCCAGCAGCCCCGGGACGAGGGGGTCCGACGAGCAGTACTTC. It is translated as CASSPGTRGSDEQYF. The gene calls are TRBV5-1 and TRBJ2-7; a possible D gene is TRBD1 (6 bases). Germline CDR1 is SGHRS and CDR2 is YFSETQ. The length of the CDR3 is 15 residues. V was pared by 4 bases and J by 5 bases, with 19 bases between.

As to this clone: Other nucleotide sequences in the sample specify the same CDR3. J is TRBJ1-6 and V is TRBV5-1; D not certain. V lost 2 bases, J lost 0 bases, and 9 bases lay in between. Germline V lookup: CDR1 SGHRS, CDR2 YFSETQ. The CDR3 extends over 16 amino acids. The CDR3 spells CASSLDTSSYNSPLHF. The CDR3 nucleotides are TGCGCCAGCAGCTTAGATACTTCCTCCTATAATTCACCCCTCCACTTT.

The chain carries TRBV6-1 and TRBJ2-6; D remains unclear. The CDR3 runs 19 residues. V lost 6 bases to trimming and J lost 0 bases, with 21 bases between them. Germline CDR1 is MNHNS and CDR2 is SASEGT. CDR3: CASRERTADPSSGANVLTF. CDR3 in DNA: TGTGCCAGCAGGGAACGGACGGCCGATCCGTCCTCTGGGGCCAACGTCCTGACTTTC.

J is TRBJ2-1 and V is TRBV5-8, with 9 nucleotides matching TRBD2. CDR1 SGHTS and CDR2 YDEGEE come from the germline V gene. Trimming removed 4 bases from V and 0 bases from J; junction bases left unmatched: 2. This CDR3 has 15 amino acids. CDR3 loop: CASSVAGDSYNEQFF. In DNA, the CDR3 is TGTGCCAGCAGCGTAGCGGGGGACTCCTACAATGAGCAGTTCTTC.

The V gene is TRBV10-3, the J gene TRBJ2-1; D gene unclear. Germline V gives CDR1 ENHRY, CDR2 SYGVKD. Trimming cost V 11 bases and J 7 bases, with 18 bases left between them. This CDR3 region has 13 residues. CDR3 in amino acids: CAVSWALTNEQFF. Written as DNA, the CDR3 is TGTGCCGTCTCTTGGGCTCTGACAAATGAGCAGTTCTTC.